This T cell receptor beta chain was sequenced for a study of blood T cell repertoires in COVID-19. Study-wide context: Acute-phase and convalescent COVID-19 samples originated in the United States, Italy and Spain. T cells, B-cell-depleted T cells, or PBMCs supplied cDNA or gDNA.

V lost 1 base to trimming and J lost 0 bases, with 9 bases between them. The CDR3 consists of 15 residues. The germline V gene encodes CDR1 SGHNT and CDR2 YENEEA. TCRdb keeps only in-frame clones here, not all; method: immunoSEQ multiplex PCR. The repertoire consists of about 99,000 clones, with 79% occurring once and the leading ten covering around a sixth. The sample comprised peripheral blood. This rearrangement joins TRBV11-3 to TRBJ2-5, with D unclear. This clonotype was obtained from an elderly woman with active or convalescent COVID-19. In DNA form, the CDR3 reads TGTGCCAGCAGCTTAGGGTTACAGCACCAAGAGACCCAGTACTTC. It codes for CASSLGLQHQETQYF.